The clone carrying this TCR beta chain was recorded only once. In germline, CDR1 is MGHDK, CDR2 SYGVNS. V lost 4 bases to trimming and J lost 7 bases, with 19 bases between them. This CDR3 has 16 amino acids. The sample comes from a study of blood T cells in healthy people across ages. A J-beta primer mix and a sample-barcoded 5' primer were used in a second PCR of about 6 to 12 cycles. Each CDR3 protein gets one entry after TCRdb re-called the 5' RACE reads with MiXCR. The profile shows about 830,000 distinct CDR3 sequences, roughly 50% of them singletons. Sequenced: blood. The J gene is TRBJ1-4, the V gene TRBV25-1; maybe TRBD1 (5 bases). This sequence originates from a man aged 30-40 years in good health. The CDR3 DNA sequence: TGTGCCAGCAGTGGACCCCCGGGACTGAAGGGTGAAAAACTGTTTTTT. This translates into CASSGPPGLKGEKLFF.